A selection of T cell receptor beta chains follows, all from one sample in a study of T cell responses to AZD1222 COVID-19 vaccine. Here immunoSEQ multiplex PCR was the method, and the copy in TCRdb shows in-frame clones only, minus some. This table holds tens of thousands of clones, more than 75% found once. The sequencing here drew on peripheral blood, taken on day 0 of AZD1222 vaccination. Receptor source: an adult in good health. The CDR3 runs from the conserved cysteine through the conserved F or W. D genes are given only for firm matches. The listing skips clone size in some rows; elsewhere it reads once, few, many or a size class.

-,TRBJ2-1,TRBV5-1,TRBD2,TGCGCCAGCAGCCTAATAGCGGGTTCATACAATGAGCAGTTCTTC,CASSLIAGSYNEQFF
-,TRBJ2-7,TRBV14,-,TGTGCCAGCAGCCAAGCGGCTTCCTACGAGCAGTACTTC,CASSQAASYEQYF
-,TRBJ2-5,TRBV29-1,-,TGCAGCGTTGATAAGGGGAACCGCCAAGAGACCCAGTACTTC,CSVDKGNRQETQYF
-,TRBJ1-2,TRBV19,-,TGTGCCAGTAGTATAGGGGGTGTCGGCTACACCTTC,CASSIGGVGYTF
-,TRBJ1-2,TRBV19,-,TGTGCCAGTACCTCGGCCCCTCGGGACTATGGCTACACCTTC,CASTSAPRDYGYTF
-,TRBJ2-3,TRBV2,-,TGTGCCAGCAGTGAAGCCCCACGACGACCCACAGATACGCAGTATTTT,CASSEAPRRPTDTQYF
-,TRBJ1-2,TRBV7-9,TRBD1,TGTGCCAGCAGCCCCGCGGGGGGACAGGGGGCATGGGGCTACACCTTC,CASSPAGGQGAWGYTF
few,TRBJ1-5,TRBV2,TRBD1,TGTGCCAGCAGTCCGGGACAGGGGCCTTCCAATCAGCCCCAGCATTTT,CASSPGQGPSNQPQHF
once,TRBJ1-6,TRBV4-1,-,TGCGCCAGCAGCCAAGAAGGGAGGGGTAGGAATTCACCCCTCCACTTT,CASSQEGRGRNSPLHF
-,TRBJ2-1,TRBV30,-,TGTGCCTGGAGTGTATCTGAGACGAAGAATGAGCAGTTCTTC,CAWSVSETKNEQFF
once,TRBJ2-5,TRBV28,-,TGTGCCAGCACCCTGGGCGGGACTGGGCGTAGGGCCCAGTACTTC,CASTLGGTGRRAQYF
-,TRBJ1-3,TRBV11-2,-,TGTGCCAGCAGCAACAGGCGTCAGGCCTCTGGAAACACCATATATTTT,CASSNRRQASGNTIYF
few,TRBJ2-7,TRBV9,TRBD2,TGTGCCAGCAGCTCCAGCCCTAGCGGGCGGAGCTACGAGCAGTACTTC,CASSSSPSGRSYEQYF
-,TRBJ1-1,TRBV7-9,TRBD1,TGTGCCAGCCGGGACAGGGAGACTGAAGCTTTCTTT,CASRDRETEAFF
-,TRBJ1-4,TRBV4-2,-,TGTGCCAGCAGCCAAGCCGGCGGCCTTAATGAAAAACTGTTTTTT,CASSQAGGLNEKLFF
-,TRBJ2-5,TRBV6-6,-,TGTGCCAGCAGTTATACTAGCCCTCTGGTGGAGACCCAGTACTTC,CASSYTSPLVETQYF
-,TRBJ2-7,TRBV5-5,-,TGTGCCAGCAGCTTTCAAAGCTCCTACGAGCAGTACTTC,CASSFQSSYEQYF
-,TRBJ1-1,TRBV10-2,-,TGCGCCAGCAGACCACCGTTCATGAACACTGAAGCTTTCTTT,CASRPPFMNTEAFF
-,TRBJ1-1,TRBV28,TRBD1,TGTGCCAGCAACCCGGCCACAGGGGGAAACACTGAAGCTTTCTTT,CASNPATGGNTEAFF
few,TRBJ2-2,TRBV10-3,TRBD2,TGTGCCATCAGTAAGGGACTAGCGGTCGGAGGAGGCGGGGAGCTGTTTTTT,CAISKGLAVGGGGELFF
-,TRBJ2-1,TRBV2,-,TGTGCCAGCAGTAAGGACGTAGCCTACAATGAGCAGTTCTTC,CASSKDVAYNEQFF
-,TRBJ1-5,TRBV6-1,TRBD1,TGTGCCAGCAGTGACCCCCACAGGGGACCGAATCAGCCCCAGCATTTT,CASSDPHRGPNQPQHF
-,TRBJ2-1,TRBV7-9,TRBD2,TGTGCCAGCAGCTTAAAGAGCGGGACCTGGGAGCAGTTCTTC,CASSLKSGTWEQFF
-,TRBJ2-3,TRBV2,-,TGTGCCAGCATCTGGAGGGGGGGGATCACAGATACGCAGTATTTT,CASIWRGGITDTQYF
-,TRBJ1-1,TRBV25-1,-,TGTGCCAGCAGTGCTAACACTGAAGCTTTCTTT,CASSANTEAFF
-,TRBJ1-2,TRBV7-8,-,TGTGCCAGCAGCTTAGGTCGCAGGAGAGGCAGGGAGGGTGGCTACACCTTC,CASSLGRRRGREGGYTF
-,TRBJ2-1,TRBV20-1,-,TGCAGTGCAGGGCCGCGCAATGAGCAGTTCTTC,CSAGPRNEQFF
-,TRBJ1-1,TRBV19,-,TGTGCCAGTAGTATATGGTCACCGAACACTGAAGCTTTCTTT,CASSIWSPNTEAFF
once,TRBJ2-7,TRBV6-5,TRBD1,TGTGCCAGCAGTTACTCTCATGGGACAGGTTACGACGAGCAGTACTTC,CASSYSHGTGYDEQYF
-,TRBJ2-7,TRBV19,-,TGTGCCAGTCACACGGGCAGCAGGCCCTACGAGCAGTACTTC,CASHTGSRPYEQYF
-,TRBJ2-2,TRBV5-1,TRBD2,TGCGCCAGCAGCGAAAGACTAGCGGGAGTGTTCACCGGGGAGCTGTTTTTT,CASSERLAGVFTGELFF
-,TRBJ2-2,TRBV27,-,TGTGCCAGCCCAATCCCTCAGAACACCGGGGAGCTGTTTTTT,CASPIPQNTGELFF
once,TRBJ1-1,TRBV10-2,-,TGCGCCAGCAGTGAGAGAGGCAGGGTGAACACTGAAGCTTTCTTT,CASSERGRVNTEAFF
few,TRBJ2-3,TRBV9,TRBD2,TGTGCCAGCAGCGTTTTCGGGACTAGCAGCATCGATACGCAGTATTTT,CASSVFGTSSIDTQYF
-,TRBJ2-2,TRBV4-1,TRBD2,TGCGCCAGCAGTCTAATAGCGGGAGGCTCCTTCGCGAACACCGGGGAGCTGTTTTTT,CASSLIAGGSFANTGELFF
-,TRBJ1-1,TRBV9,TRBD1,TGTGCCAGCACTCGACCCGACAGGGCCGACACTGAAGCTTTCTTT,CASTRPDRADTEAFF
-,TRBJ2-7,TRBV9,TRBD1,TGTGCCAGCAGCGAAACTTTACAGGGGGAGCAGTACTTC,CASSETLQGEQYF
-,TRBJ2-1,TRBV19,-,TGTGCCAGTAGTACTAGCCCTGGCTCCTACAATGAGCAGTTCTTC,CASSTSPGSYNEQFF
-,TRBJ1-1,TRBV28,-,TGTGAAGTACTGAACACTGAAGCTTTCTTT,CEVLNTEAFF
-,TRBJ1-2,TRBV28,-,TGTGCCAGCGTAGCCCCAGGGGATGGCTACACCTTC,CASVAPGDGYTF
-,TRBJ2-1,TRBV10-1,TRBD1,TGCGCCAGCAGTGGGACAGGGGCTACTAGCTCCTACAATGAGCAGTTCTTC,CASSGTGATSSYNEQFF
-,TRBJ1-1,TRBV6-5,-,TGTGCCAGCAGGGGTATCGGTGAAGCTTTCTTT,CASRGIGEAFF
-,TRBJ1-1,TRBV10-1,TRBD1,TGCGCCAGCAGTGCGGGACAGGCGACTGAAGCTTTCTTT,CASSAGQATEAFF
once,TRBJ1-4,TRBV19,TRBD1,TGTGCCAGTAGTATCGTCCAGGGACAGGTACGAAGAAAACTGTTTTTT,CASSIVQGQVRRKLFF
-,TRBJ2-6,TRBV19,-,TGTGCCAGTACCCCCTGGAACTCTGGGGCCAACGTCCTGACTTTC,CASTPWNSGANVLTF
-,TRBJ1-2,TRBV4-2,-,TGTGCCAGCAGCCAAGAAGTAGGCCGGGGCTACACCTTC,CASSQEVGRGYTF
-,TRBJ1-2,TRBV3-1/TRBV3-2,-,TGTGCCAGCAGCCAAAGAGGTTATGGCTACACCTTC,CASSQRGYGYTF
-,TRBJ1-2,TRBV7-9,TRBD1,TGTGCCAGCAGCTTTGGGACAGGGGTATTGGGCTACACCTTC,CASSFGTGVLGYTF
-,TRBJ1-1,TRBV29-1,TRBD1,TGCAGCGTTGTTCATTCAGGGGGGAACACTGAAGCTTTCTTT,CSVVHSGGNTEAFF